This T cell receptor beta chain was found in a study of blood T cells in healthy people across ages. Study-level results: Reliance upon unsorted PBMCs precluded definitive naive versus antigen-experienced comparison. The fall in TCR beta diversity per million T cells was roughly linear with age. The study found more naive CD4+ cells and higher diversity in long-lived than aged donors.

This clonotype was seen a handful of times. As yet, its antigen is unknown. The CDR3 spans 15 residues. V lost 2 bases, J lost 4 bases, and 4 bases stayed unmatched. Alongside a J-beta primer mix, a sample-barcoded 5' primer served in a second PCR lasting about 7 to 12 cycles. TCRdb called the 5' RACE reads again in MiXCR, with one record for every CDR3 protein. The data contain fewer than 1,200,000 distinct CDR3 sequences, about 25% of them singletons. These sequences were also reported in another study, on T cells of mothers and their children. As that report states: The sample comes from fewer than ten healthy Caucasian donors: mothers and children.

The V call is TRBV12-3 or TRBV12-4, the J call TRBJ1-3, with TRBD1 matching 8 bases. Material: blood. The origin of this receptor is a girl aged 2 to 10 in good health. The CDR3 loop reads CASSLQGARGNTIYF. DNA for the CDR3: TGTGCCAGCAGTTTACAGGGGGCGAGGGGAAACACCATATATTTT.